This T cell receptor (beta chain) was identified during a study of Ad26.COV2.S vaccination and SARS-CoV-2 variants. This table comes from immunoSEQ multiplex PCR, and its TCRdb copy is limited to in-frame clones, with some not included. The sample shows some 250,000 clones, around 89% of them seen only once. Treatment: around 19 received Ad26.COV2.S at low or high dose, single or two shots; 5 received placebo; per-sample allocation not given. On day 63 after the first injection, vaccine and placebo recipients gave samples. The TCR originated in a person between 18 and 65 years old who received the Ad26.COV2.S COVID-19 vaccine or a placebo. Sequenced here: peripheral blood, sampled in a trial of Ad26.COV2.S vaccine versus placebo.

CDR3 region: CASSLGLTGVGAFF. In DNA form, the CDR3 reads TGTGCCAGCAGCTTAGGCCTGACAGGGGTAGGGGCTTTCTTT. This chain links TRBV13 with TRBJ1-1, with 8 bases aligning to TRBD1. Per the germline V gene, CDR1 is PRHDT and CDR2 is FYEKMQ (reference sequence). The CDR3 extends over 14 amino acids. The V gene end was trimmed by 0 bases and the J gene end by 11 bases; junction bases not matched to a gene: 8.